The sample holds a few counts of the clone carrying this T cell receptor (beta chain). This sample is drawn from a study of T cell repertoires in cytomegalovirus infection. Trimming at V came to 3 bases and at J to 3 bases, leaving 3 bases not matched to a gene. The CDR3 has 16 residues. Germline CDR1 SGHAT, CDR2 FQDESV (reference sequence). MiXCR, run by TCRdb on the reads, gives a single entry per CDR3 protein. Of 250,000 or so distinct CDR3 sequences in the sample, 9% to 15% were seen once. This chain uses TRBV11-1 with TRBJ2-5; the match to TRBD2 covers 14 bases. This sequence originates from a human donor in good health (CMV status not recorded). Some clones in this sample may be carry-over from other donors' samples. What was sequenced was PBMCs. CDR3 sequence (DNA): TGTGCCAGCAGCTTTGGACTAGCGGGGGGTGAAGAGACCCAGTACTTC. Translated, it gives CASSFGLAGGEETQYF.